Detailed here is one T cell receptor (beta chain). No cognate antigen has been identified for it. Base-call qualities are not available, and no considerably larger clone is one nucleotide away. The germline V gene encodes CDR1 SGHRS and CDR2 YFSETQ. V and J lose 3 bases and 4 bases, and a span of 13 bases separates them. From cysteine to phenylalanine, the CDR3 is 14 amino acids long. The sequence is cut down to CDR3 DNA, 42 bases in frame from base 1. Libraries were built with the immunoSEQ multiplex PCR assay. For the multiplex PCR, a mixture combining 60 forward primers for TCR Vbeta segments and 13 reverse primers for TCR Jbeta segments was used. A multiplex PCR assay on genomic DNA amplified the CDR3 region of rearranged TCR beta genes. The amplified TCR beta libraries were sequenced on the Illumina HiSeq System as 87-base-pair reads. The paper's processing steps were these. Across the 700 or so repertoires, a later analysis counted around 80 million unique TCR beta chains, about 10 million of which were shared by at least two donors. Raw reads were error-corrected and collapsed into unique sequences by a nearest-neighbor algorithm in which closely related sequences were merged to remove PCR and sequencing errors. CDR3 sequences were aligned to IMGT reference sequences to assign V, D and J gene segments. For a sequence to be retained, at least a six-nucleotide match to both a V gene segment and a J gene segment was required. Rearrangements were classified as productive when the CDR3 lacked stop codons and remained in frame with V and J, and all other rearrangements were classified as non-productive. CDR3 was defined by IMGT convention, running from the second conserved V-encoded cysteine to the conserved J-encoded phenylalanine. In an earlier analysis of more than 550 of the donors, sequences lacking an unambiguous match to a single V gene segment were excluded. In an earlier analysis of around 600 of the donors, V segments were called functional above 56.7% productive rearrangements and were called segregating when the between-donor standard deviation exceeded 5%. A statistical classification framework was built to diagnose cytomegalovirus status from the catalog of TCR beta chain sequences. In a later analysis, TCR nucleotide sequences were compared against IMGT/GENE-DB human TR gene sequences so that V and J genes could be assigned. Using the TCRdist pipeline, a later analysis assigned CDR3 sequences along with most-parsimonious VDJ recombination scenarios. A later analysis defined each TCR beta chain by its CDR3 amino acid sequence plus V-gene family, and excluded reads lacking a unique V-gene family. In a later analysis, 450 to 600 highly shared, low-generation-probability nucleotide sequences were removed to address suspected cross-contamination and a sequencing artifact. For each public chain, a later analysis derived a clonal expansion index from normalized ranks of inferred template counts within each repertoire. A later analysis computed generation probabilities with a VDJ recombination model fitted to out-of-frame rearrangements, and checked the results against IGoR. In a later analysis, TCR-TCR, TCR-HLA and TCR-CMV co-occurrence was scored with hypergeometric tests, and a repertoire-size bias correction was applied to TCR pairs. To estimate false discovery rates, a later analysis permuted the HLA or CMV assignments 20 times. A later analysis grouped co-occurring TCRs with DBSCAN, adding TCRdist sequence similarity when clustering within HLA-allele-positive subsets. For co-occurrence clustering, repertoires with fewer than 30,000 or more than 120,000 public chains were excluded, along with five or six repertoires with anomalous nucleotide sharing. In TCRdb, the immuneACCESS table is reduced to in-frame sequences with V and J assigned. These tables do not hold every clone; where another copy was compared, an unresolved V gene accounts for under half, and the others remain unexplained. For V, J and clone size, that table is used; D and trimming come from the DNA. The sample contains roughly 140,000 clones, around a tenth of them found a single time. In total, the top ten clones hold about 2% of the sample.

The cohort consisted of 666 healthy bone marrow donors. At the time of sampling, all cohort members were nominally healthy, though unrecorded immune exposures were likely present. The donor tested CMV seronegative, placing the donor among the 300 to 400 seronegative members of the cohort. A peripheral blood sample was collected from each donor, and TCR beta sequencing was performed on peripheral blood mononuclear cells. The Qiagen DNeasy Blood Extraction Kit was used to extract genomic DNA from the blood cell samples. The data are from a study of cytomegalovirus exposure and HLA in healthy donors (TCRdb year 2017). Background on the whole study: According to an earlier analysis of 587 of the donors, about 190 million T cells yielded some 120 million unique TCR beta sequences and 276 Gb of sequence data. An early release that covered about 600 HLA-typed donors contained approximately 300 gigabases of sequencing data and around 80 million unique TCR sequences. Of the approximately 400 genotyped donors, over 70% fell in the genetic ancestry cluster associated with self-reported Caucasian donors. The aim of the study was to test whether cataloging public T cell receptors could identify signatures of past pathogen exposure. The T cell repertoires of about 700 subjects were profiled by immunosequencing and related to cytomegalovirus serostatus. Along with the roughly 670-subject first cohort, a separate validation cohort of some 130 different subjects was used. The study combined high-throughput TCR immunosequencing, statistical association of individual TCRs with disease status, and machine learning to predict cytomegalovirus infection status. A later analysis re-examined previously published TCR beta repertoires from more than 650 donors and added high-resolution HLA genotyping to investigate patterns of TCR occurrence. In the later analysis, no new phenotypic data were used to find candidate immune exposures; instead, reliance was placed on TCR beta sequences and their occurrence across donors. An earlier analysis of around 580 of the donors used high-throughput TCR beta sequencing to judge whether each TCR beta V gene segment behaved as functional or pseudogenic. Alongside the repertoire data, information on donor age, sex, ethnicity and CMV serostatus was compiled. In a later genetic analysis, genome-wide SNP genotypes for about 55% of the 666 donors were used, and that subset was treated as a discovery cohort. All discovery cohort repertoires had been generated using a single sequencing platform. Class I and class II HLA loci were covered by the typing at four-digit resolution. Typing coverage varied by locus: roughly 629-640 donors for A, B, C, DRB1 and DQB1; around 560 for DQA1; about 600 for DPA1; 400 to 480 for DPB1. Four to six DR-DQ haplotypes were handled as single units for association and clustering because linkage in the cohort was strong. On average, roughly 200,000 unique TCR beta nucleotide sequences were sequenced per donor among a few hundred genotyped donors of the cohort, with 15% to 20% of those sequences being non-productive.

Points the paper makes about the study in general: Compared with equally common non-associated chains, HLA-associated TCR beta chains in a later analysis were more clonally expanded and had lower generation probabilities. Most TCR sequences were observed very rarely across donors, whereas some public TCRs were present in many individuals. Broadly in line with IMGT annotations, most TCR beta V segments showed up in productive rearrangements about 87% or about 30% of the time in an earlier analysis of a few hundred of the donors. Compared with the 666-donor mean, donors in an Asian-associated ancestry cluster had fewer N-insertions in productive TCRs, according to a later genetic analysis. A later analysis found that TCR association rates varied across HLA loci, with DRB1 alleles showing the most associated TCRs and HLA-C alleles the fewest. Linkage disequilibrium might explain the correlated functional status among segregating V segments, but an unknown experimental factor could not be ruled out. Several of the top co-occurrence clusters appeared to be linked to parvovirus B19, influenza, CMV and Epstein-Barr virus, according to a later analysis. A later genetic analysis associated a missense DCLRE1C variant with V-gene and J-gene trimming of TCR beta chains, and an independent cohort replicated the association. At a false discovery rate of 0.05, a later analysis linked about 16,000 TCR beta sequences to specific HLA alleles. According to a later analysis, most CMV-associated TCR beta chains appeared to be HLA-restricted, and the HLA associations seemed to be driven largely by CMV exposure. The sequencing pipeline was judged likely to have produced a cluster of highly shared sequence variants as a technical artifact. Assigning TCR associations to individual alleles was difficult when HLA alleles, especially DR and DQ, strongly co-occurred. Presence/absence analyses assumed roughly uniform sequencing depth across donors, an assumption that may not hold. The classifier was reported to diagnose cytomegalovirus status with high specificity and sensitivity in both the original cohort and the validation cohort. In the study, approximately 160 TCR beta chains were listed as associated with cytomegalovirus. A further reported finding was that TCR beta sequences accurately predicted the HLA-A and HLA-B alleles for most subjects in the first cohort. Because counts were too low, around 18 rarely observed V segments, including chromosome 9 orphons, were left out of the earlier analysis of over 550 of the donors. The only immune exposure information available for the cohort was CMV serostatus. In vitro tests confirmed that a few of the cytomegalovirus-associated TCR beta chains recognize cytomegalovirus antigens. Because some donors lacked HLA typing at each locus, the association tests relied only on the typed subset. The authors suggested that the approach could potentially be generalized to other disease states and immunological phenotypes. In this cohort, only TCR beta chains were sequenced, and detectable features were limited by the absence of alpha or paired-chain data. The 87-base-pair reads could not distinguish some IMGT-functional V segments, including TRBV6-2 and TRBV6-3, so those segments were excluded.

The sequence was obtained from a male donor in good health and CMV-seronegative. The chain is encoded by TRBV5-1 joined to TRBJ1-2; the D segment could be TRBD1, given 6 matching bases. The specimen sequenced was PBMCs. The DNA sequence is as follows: TGCGCCAGCAGCTCAGGGGTCGAGGCCTATGGCTACACCTTC. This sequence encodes CASSSGVEAYGYTF.